This TCR beta chain appears in the sequencing data of a study of response to subunit inactivated influenza vaccine (dated by TCRdb to 2017 to 2018). For context, the study as a whole: Deep quantitative profiling of the T cell receptor repertoire was used in the study to follow responses to a trivalent subunit inactivated influenza vaccine.

General findings and caveats noted by the study authors: It was suggested by the authors that each seasonal influenza vaccination may recruit only a limited number of new T cells.

CDR1 and CDR2 are drawn from the germline V gene: SGDLS, YYNGEE. Taken from cysteine to phenylalanine, the CDR3 has 14 residues. The read is trimmed to its CDR3 DNA, 42 bases read in frame from base 1. V is pared back by 0 bases and J by 6 bases, with 12 bases lying between the germline termini. Receptor amplification or capture employed RT-PCR. The reads were generated on an Illumina HiSeq 2500. TCRdb trimmed public reads at Q25 via fastp, called clones via MiXCR and kept in-frame beta chains. Merged by CDR3 protein, the rows form single entries marked with the most common genes and DNA. The sample profile shows fewer than 600,000 distinct CDR3 sequences; less than 7.5% of them were found once. Around 13% of the sample is taken by the ten largest. This clonotype showed up just a few times. The antigen it binds to is not known. No base-level quality is on record; no much larger clone is a single base apart.

The rearranged chain carries TRBV9 and TRBJ1-2, with TRBD1 perhaps the D gene, on 5 matching bases. This receptor was taken from a man aged 50-75 years who received an inactivated influenza vaccine. Donor details come from another sample of the same person, matched by shared clones. Source: PBMCs from blood, taken roughly 24 months after vaccination. For the CDR3, the sequence is CASSVGVGANGYTF. The nucleotide sequence reads as follows: TGTGCCAGCAGCGTAGGTGTTGGGGCCAATGGCTACACCTTC. The full variable domain, completed from the reference TRBV9 and TRBJ1-2 proteins outside the CDR3, reads DSGVTQTPKHLITATGQRVTLRCSPRSGDLSVYWYQQSLDQGLQFLIQYYNGEERAKGNILERFSAQQFPDLHSELNLSSLELGDSALYFCASSVGVGANGYTFGSGTRLTVV.